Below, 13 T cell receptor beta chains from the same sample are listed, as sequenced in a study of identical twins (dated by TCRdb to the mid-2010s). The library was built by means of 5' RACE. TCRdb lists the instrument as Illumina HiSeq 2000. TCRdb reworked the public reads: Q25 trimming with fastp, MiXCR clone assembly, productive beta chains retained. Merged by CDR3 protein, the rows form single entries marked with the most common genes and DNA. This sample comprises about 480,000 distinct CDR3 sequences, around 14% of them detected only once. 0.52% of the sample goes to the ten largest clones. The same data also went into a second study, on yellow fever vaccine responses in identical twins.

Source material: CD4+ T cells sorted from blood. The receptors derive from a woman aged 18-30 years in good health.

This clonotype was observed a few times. DNA for the CDR3: TGCGCCAGCAGCTTGGGGACGGCCCGTAGGACTGAAGCTTTCTTT. It yields the protein CASSLGTARRTEAFF. The gene calls are TRBV5-1 and TRBJ1-1; the D is unclear. This CDR3 contains 15 residues. Germline-derived CDR1 and CDR2 are SGHRS and YFSETQ. Trimming pared 0 bases from V and 5 bases from J, leaving 14 bases between. The full variable domain, rest sourced from reference TRBV5-1 and TRBJ1-1, is KAGVTQTPRYLIKTRGQQVTLSCSPISGHRSVSWYQQTPGQGLQFLFEYFSETQRNKGNFPGRFSGRQFSNSRSEMNVSTLELGDSALYLCASSLGTARRTEAFFGQGTRLTVV.

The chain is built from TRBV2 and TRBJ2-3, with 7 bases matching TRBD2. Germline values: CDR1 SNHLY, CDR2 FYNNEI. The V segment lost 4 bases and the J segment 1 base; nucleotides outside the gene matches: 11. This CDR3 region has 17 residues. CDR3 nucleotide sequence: TGTGCCAGCAGTGGGCCCTTTAGCGGGCCCGGCACAGATACGCAGTATTTT. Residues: CASSGPFSGPGTDTQYF. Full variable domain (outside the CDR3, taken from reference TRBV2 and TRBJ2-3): EPEVTQTPSHQVTQMGQEVILRCVPISNHLYFYWYRQILGQKVEFLVSFYNNEISEKSEIFDDQFSVERPDGSNFTLKIRSTKLEDSAMYFCASSGPFSGPGTDTQYFGPGTRLTVL.

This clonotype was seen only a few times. The CDR3 here is CASSSEGIYGYTF. The CDR3 DNA is TGCGCCAGCAGTTCGGAGGGGATCTATGGCTACACCTTC. The V gene is TRBV5-1, the J gene TRBJ1-2, with D possibly TRBD1 on 5 matching bases. This CDR3 has 13 amino acids. V was trimmed by 5 bases and J by 4 bases, leaving 12 bases between them. Germline V lookup: CDR1 SGHRS, CDR2 YFSETQ.

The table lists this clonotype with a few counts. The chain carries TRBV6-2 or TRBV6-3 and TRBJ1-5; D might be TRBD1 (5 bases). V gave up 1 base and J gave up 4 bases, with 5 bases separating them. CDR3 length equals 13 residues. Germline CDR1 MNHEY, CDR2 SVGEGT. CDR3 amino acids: CASSYWGNQPQHF. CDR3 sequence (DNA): TGTGCCAGCAGTTACTGGGGGAATCAGCCCCAGCATTTT.

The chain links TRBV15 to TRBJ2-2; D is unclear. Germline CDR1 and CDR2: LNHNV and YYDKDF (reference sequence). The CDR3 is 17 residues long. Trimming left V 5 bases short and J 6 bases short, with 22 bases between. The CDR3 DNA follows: TGTGCCACCAGCGGGGATGGTGGCCACCATGACCCCGGGGAGCTGTTTTTT. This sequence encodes CATSGDGGHHDPGELFF. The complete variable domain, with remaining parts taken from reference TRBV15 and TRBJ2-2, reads DAMVIQNPRYQVTQFGKPVTLSCSQTLNHNVMYWYQQKSSQAPKLLFHYYDKDFNNEADTPDNFQSRRPNTSFCFLDIRSPGLGDTAMYLCATSGDGGHHDPGELFFGEGSRLTVL.

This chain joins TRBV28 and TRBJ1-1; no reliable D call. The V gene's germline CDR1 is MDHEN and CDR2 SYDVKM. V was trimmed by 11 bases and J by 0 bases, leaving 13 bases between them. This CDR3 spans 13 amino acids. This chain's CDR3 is CAAHGPMNTEAFF. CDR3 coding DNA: TGTGCCGCGCACGGACCCATGAACACTGAAGCTTTCTTT.

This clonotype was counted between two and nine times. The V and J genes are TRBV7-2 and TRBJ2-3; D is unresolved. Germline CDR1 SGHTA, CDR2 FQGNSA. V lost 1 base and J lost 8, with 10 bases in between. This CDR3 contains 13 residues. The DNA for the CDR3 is TGTGCCAGCAGCTTAGGGGTTGTGGCTACGCAGTATTTT. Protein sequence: CASSLGVVATQYF.

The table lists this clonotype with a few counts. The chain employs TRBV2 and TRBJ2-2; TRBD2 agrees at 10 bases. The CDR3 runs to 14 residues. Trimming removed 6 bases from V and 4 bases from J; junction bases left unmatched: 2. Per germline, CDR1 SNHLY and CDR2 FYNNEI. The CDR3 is CASRLAGSTGELFF. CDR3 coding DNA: TGTGCCAGCAGACTAGCGGGAAGCACCGGGGAGCTGTTTTTT.

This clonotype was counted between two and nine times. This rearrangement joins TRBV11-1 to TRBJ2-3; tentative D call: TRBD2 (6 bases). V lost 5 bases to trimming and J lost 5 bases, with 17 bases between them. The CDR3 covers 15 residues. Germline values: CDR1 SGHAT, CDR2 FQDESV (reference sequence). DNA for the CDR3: TGTGCCAGCAGCCACCAGCGGGTGACGGGAGATACGCAGTATTTT. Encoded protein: CASSHQRVTGDTQYF.

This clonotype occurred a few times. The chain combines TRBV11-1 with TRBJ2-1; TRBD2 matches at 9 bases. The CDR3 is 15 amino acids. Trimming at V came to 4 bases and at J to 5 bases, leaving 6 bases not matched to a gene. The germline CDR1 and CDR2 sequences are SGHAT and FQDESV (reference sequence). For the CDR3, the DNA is TGTGCCAGCAGCTACGGACTAGCGAGGGACAATGAGCAGTTCTTC. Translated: CASSYGLARDNEQFF.

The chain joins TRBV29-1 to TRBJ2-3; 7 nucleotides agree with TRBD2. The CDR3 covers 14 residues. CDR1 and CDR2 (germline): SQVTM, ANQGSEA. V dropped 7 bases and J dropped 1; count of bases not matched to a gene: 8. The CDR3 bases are TGCAGCGCCCCAACTGCGGGAGGCACAGATACGCAGTATTTT. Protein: CSAPTAGGTDTQYF.

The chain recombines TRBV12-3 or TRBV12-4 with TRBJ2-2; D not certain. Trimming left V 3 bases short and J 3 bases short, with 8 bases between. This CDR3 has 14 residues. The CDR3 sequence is CASSLDGDTGELFF. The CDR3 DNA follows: TGTGCCAGCAGTTTGGACGGAGACACCGGGGAGCTGTTTTTT.

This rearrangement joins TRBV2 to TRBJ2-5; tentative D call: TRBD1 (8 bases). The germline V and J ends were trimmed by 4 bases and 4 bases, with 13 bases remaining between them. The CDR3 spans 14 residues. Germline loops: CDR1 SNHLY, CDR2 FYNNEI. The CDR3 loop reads CASSGQGRVETQYF. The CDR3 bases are TGTGCCAGCAGTGGACAGGGGAGGGTAGAGACCCAGTACTTC. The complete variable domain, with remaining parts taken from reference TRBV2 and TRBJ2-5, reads EPEVTQTPSHQVTQMGQEVILRCVPISNHLYFYWYRQILGQKVEFLVSFYNNEISEKSEIFDDQFSVERPDGSNFTLKIRSTKLEDSAMYFCASSGQGRVETQYFGPGTRLLVL.